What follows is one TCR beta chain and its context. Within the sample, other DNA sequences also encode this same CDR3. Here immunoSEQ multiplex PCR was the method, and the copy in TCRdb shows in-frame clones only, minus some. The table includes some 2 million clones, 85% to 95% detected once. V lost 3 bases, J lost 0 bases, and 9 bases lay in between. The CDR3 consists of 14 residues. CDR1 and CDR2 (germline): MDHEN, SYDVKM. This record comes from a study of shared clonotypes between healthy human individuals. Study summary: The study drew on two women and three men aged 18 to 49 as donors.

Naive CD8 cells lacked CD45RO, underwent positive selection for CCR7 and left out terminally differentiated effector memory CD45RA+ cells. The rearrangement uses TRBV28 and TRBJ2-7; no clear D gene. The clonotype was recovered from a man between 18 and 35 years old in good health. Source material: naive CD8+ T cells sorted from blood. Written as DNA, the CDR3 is TGTGCCAGCAGTTTGGCCAGGTCCTCCTACGAGCAGTACTTC. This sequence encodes CASSLARSSYEQYF.